This T cell receptor beta chain was profiled in a study of CD8+ T cells in alopecia areata. CDR1 is SGHRS and CDR2 is YFSETQ in the germline V gene. The CDR3 length is 15 residues. V lost 6 bases to trimming and J lost 3 bases; unmatched junction nucleotides: 8. The sample holds a few counts of this clone. Extracted RNA was reverse transcribed, and the resulting cDNA served as sequencing template. TCRdb keeps only in-frame clones here, not all; method: immunoSEQ multiplex PCR. This sample has roughly 150,000 clones; around 47% occur once, and the top ten carry approximately 7%. The chain carries TRBV5-1 and TRBJ2-7, with 11 bases fitting TRBD2. The origin of this receptor is a human donor with alopecia areata. Sequencing was done on a sample of CD4+ T cells sorted from blood. In DNA form, the CDR3 reads TGCGCCAGCACAACCGGGGGACTAGCGGACTACGAGCAGTACTTC. This sequence encodes CASTTGGLADYEQYF.